This T cell receptor (beta chain) is from a study of graft-versus-host responses after intestinal transplantation. On the study more broadly: All of the recipients had induction that used anti-thymocyte globulin, then tacrolimus and steroids for two to four years.

Findings and caveats of the study: Researchers found peak circulating GvH clone levels linked to early post-transplant HvG declines. Detected in recipient marrow were GvH clones, some of which were first observed in ileum or blood.

Some clones are missing from TCRdb's copy, which holds only in-frame ones; the method was immunoSEQ multiplex PCR. Of approximately 10,000 clones in the sample, around 94% are singletons; the top ten hold over 2%. CDR1 SNHLY and CDR2 FYNNEI come from the germline V gene. Deletions cut 4 bases from V and 0 bases from J, with 9 bases between. This CDR3 has 14 residues. In the case of this clone: Its antigen remains unknown.

V usage is TRBV2 and J usage is TRBJ2-5; possible D gene TRBD1, 6 bases. The TCR comes from a human patient who received an intestinal transplant, so some T cells may come from the graft donor. The sequencing here drew on PBMCs, taken 8 days after intestinal transplant. CDR3 DNA sequence: TGTGCCAGCAGTGGGGACAAATACCAAGAGACCCAGTACTTC. Translated, it gives CASSGDKYQETQYF. The full variable domain, with the rest looked up from reference TRBV2 and TRBJ2-5, is EPEVTQTPSHQVTQMGQEVILRCVPISNHLYFYWYRQILGQKVEFLVSFYNNEISEKSEIFDDQFSVERPDGSNFTLKIRSTKLEDSAMYFCASSGDKYQETQYFGPGTRLLVL.